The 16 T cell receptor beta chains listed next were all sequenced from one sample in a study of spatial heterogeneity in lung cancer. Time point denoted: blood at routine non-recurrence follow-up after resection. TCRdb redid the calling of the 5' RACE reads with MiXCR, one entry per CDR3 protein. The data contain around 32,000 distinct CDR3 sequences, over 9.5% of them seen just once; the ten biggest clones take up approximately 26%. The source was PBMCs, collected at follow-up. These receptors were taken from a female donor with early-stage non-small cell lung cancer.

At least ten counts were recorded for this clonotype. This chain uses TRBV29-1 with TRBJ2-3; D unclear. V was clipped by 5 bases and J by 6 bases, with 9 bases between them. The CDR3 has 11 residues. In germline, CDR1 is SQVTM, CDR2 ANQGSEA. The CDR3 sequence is CSVNTGDTQYF. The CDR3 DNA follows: TGCAGCGTTAACACGGGTGATACGCAGTATTTT.

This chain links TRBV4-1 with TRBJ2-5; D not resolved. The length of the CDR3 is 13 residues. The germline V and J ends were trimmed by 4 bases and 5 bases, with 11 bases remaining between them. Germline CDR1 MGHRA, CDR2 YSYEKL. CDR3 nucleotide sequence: TGCGCCAGCAGCCCGACACCCTCCGAGACCCAGTACTTC. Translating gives CASSPTPSETQYF.

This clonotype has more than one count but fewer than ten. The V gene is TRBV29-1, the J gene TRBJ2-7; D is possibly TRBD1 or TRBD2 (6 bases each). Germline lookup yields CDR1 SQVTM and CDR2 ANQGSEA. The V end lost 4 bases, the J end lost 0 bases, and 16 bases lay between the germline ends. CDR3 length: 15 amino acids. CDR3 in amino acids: CSVGLGGGSSYEQYF. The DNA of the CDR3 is TGCAGCGTTGGACTTGGAGGGGGAAGCTCCTACGAGCAGTACTTC.

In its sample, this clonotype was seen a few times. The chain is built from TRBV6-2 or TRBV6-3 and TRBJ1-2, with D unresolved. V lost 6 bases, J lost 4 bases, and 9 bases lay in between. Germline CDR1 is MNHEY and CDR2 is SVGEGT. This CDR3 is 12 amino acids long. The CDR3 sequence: CASSRQSYGYTF. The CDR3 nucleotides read TGTGCCAGCAGCCGACAAAGCTATGGCTACACCTTC.

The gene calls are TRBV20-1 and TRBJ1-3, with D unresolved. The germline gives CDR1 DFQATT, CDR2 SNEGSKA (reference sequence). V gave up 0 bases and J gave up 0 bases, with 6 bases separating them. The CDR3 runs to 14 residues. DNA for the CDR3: TGCAGTGCTAGAGAGCCTAGCTCTGGAAACACCATATATTTT. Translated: CSAREPSSGNTIYF.

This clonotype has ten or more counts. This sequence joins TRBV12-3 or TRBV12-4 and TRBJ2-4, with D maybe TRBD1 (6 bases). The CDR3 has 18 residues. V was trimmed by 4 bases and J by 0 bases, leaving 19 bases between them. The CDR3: CASSSSKDRIRAKNIQYF. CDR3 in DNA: TGTGCCAGCAGTTCTTCTAAGGACAGAATTAGAGCCAAAAACATTCAGTACTTC.

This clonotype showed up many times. CDR3 sequence (DNA): TGCAGCGTTGAGGCTAGCGGGGGAGGCGAGCAGTACTTC. Translated, it gives CSVEASGGGEQYF. The chain joins TRBV29-1 to TRBJ2-7; 10 nucleotides align to TRBD2. Trimming at V came to 3 bases and at J to 6 bases, leaving 5 bases not matched to a gene. This CDR3 region has 13 residues. Germline assignment: CDR1 SQVTM and CDR2 ANQGSEA.

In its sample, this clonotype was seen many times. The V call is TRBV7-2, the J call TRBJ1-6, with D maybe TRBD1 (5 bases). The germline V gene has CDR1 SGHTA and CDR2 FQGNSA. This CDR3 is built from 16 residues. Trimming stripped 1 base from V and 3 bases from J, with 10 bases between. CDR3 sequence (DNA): TGTGCCAGCAGCTTAGAGAAGGGGTACTATAATTCACCCCTCCACTTT. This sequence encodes CASSLEKGYYNSPLHF. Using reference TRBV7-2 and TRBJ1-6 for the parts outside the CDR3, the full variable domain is GAGVSQSPSNKVTEKGKDVELRCDPISGHTALYWYRQSLGQGLEFLIYFQGNSAPDKSGLPSDRFSAERTGGSVSTLTIQRTQQEDSAVYLCASSLEKGYYNSPLHFGNGTRLTVT.

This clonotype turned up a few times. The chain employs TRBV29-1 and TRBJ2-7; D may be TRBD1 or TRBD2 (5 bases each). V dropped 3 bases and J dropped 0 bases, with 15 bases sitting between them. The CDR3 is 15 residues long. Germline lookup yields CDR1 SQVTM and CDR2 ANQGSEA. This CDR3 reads CSVERGTGGSYEQYF. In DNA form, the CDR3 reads TGCAGCGTTGAGAGGGGAACTGGGGGCTCCTACGAGCAGTACTTC.

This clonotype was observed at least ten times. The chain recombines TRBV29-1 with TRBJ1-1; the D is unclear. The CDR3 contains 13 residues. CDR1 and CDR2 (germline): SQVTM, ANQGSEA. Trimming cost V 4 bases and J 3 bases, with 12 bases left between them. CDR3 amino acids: CSVGQAGDTEAFF. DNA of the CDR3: TGCAGCGTTGGGCAAGCAGGTGACACTGAAGCTTTCTTT.

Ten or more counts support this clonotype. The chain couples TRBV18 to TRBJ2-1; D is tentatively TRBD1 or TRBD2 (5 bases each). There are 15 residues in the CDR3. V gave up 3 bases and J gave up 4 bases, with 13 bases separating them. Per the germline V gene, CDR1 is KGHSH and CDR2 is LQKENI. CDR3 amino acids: CASSPAGTEYNEQFF. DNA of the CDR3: TGTGCCAGCTCACCGGCCGGGACCGAATACAATGAGCAGTTCTTC. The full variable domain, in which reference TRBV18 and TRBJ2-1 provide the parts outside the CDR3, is NAGVMQNPRHLVRRRGQEARLRCSPMKGHSHVYWYRQLPEEGLKFMVYLQKENIIDESGMPKERFSAEFPKEGPSILRIQQVVRGDSAAYFCASSPAGTEYNEQFFGPGTRLTVL.

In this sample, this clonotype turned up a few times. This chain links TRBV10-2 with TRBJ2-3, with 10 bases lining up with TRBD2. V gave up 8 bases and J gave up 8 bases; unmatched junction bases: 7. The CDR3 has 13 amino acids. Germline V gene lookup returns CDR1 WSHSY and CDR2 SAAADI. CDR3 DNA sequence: TGCGCCAGCGAAAAGCGGGGGGGCGGTACGCAGTATTTT. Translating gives CASEKRGGGTQYF.

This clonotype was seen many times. The CDR3 sequence: CASSPFNSGTGLYEQYF. In nucleotides, the CDR3 is TGTGCCAGCAGCCCCTTTAACTCCGGGACAGGATTATACGAGCAGTACTTC. The chain uses TRBV28 and TRBJ2-7; 8 bases fit TRBD1. The CDR3 extends over 17 amino acids. CDR1 and CDR2 (germline): MDHEN, SYDVKM. The V and J ends lost 6 bases and 4 bases, in that order; junction bases with no gene match: 17. Complete variable domain (other parts from reference TRBV28 and TRBJ2-7): DVKVTQSSRYLVKRTGEKVFLECVQDMDHENMFWYRQDPGLGLRLIYFSYDVKMKEKGDIPEGYSVSREKKERFSLILESASTNQTSMYLCASSPFNSGTGLYEQYFGPGTRLTVT.

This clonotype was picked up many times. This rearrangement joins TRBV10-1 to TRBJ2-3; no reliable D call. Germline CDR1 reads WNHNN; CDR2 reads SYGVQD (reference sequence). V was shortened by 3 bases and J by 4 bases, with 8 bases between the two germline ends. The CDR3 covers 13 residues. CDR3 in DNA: TGCGCCAGCAGTGAATACTCTCCAGATACGCAGTATTTT. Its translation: CASSEYSPDTQYF.

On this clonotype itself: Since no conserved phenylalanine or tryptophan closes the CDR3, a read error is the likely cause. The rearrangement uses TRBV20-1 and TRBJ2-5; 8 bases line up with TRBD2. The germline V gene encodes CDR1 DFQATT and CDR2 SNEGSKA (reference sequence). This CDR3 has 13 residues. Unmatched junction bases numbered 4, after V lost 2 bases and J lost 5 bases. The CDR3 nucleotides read TGCAGTGCTAGATGGACTAGCCGGGAGACCCAGTACATC. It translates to CSARWTSRETQYI.

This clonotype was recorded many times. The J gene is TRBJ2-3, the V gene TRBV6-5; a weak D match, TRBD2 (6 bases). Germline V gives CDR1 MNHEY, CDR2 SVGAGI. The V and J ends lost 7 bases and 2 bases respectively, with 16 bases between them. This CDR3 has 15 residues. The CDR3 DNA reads TGTGCCAGCACCTTGACTAGTGGTGACACAGATACGCAGTATTTT. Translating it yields CASTLTSGDTDTQYF.